The clone carrying this TCR beta chain was recorded at least ten times. This entry is derived from a study of T cells in Graves' hyperthyroidism and ophthalmopathy. CDR3 length: 11 residues. Germline CDR1 is LGHDT and CDR2 is YNNKEL (reference sequence). Deletions cut 2 bases from V and 8 bases from J, with 6 bases between. Amplified TCR beta CDR3 regions derived from RNA transcripts. The TCR CDR3 first-round RT-PCR relied on the HTBI primer set. MiXCR, applied by TCRdb to the multiplex PCR reads, yields one record per CDR3 protein. The table records approximately 260,000 distinct CDR3 sequences, around 15% of them present only once.

This receptor was obtained from a woman in her fifties or sixties with Graves' hyperthyroidism that later progressed to Graves' ophthalmopathy. The chain couples TRBV3-1 to TRBJ1-2; no clear D. The sample comprised blood. Here the CDR3 DNA reads TGTGCCAGCAGCCAAAGCAGCGGCTACACCTTC. It codes for CASSQSSGYTF.